The T cell receptor beta chain under discussion was sequenced for a study of blood T cell repertoires in COVID-19. In assigning cohorts, the study relied on participant-reported clinical history. Germline V CDR1 and CDR2: SGHAT, FQNNGV. The V segment lost 5 bases and the J segment 2 bases; nucleotides outside the gene matches: 9. The CDR3 runs 15 residues. The method was immunoSEQ multiplex PCR; TCRdb's version includes in-frame clones alone and lacks a portion of them. The data hold approximately 200,000 clones, with around 85% observed a single time. J is TRBJ2-7 and V is TRBV11-2, with TRBD2 matching 7 bases. The sequence was obtained from a man aged 35 to 55 who had recovered from COVID-19. Input material: PBMCs or T cells enriched from blood (not recorded which). In DNA, the CDR3 is TGTGCCAGCAGCGCCTACTGGGACTATACCTACGAGCAGTACTTC. Translation: CASSAYWDYTYEQYF. Based on the CDR3 plus reference TRBV11-2 and TRBJ2-7, the full variable domain is EAGVAQSPRYKIIEKRQSVAFWCNPISGHATLYWYQQILGQGPKLLIQFQNNGVVDDSQLPKDRFSAERLKGVDSTLKIQPAKLEDSAVYLCASSAYWDYTYEQYFGPGTRLTVT.